These 31 T cell receptor beta chains share one sample of origin, sequenced in a study of blood T cell repertoires in COVID-19. The protocol was immunoSEQ multiplex PCR, while the TCRdb copy is restricted to in-frame clones and leaves out a portion. Counted here are more than 200,000 clones, around 83% occurring once; the ten biggest clones make up approximately 7.6%. Material: peripheral blood. The receptors were gathered from an elderly woman with COVID-19, enrolled during active disease.

The rearrangement joins TRBV6-2 or TRBV6-3 to TRBJ1-5; D call uncertain. From germline, CDR1 is MNHEY and CDR2 SVGEGT. V lost 2 bases and J lost 1, with 6 bases in between. This CDR3 is 14 amino acids long. CDR3 loop: CASSYLGSNQPQHF. The CDR3 region has the DNA TGTGCCAGCAGTTACCTCGGGAGCAATCAGCCCCAGCATTTT.

The chain is built from TRBV25-1 and TRBJ2-5; TRBD1 matches 8 bases. The length of the CDR3 is 17 residues. Germline loops: CDR1 MGHDK, CDR2 SYGVNS. J gave up 5 bases and V 3 bases, and 14 bases lay outside the gene matches. The chain's CDR3 is CASSDPGWQGASETQYF. The CDR3 DNA reads TGTGCCAGCAGTGACCCTGGGTGGCAGGGGGCAAGCGAGACCCAGTACTTC.

The V gene is TRBV7-9, the J gene TRBJ2-2; D may be TRBD2 (5 bases). Looked up from germline, CDR1 is SEHNR and CDR2 is FQNEAQ (reference sequence). Trimming removed 5 bases at V and 2 bases at J, with 12 bases between. CDR3 length: 15 amino acids. For the CDR3, the DNA is TGTGCCAGCAGCCCCACGGGGTTAAACACCGGGGAGCTGTTTTTT. Translating gives CASSPTGLNTGELFF.

This sequence joins TRBV5-4 and TRBJ2-5, with 9 bases matching TRBD2. The ends lost 4 bases at V and 5 bases at J; junction bases unmatched: 9. The germline CDR1 and CDR2 sequences are SGHNT and YYREEE (reference sequence). The CDR3 runs to 15 residues. The CDR3 sequence is CASSPRGGEGETQYF. CDR3 nucleotide sequence: TGTGCCAGCAGCCCGCGGGGGGGAGAGGGCGAGACCCAGTACTTC. The full variable domain, rest sourced from reference TRBV5-4 and TRBJ2-5, is ETGVTQSPTHLIKTRGQQVTLRCSSQSGHNTVSWYQQALGQGPQFIFQYYREEENGRGNFPPRFSGLQFPNYSSELNVNALELDDSALYLCASSPRGGEGETQYFGPGTRLLVL.

The J gene is TRBJ1-1, the V gene TRBV6-5; no clear D gene. Per the germline V gene, CDR1 is MNHEY and CDR2 is SVGAGI. This CDR3 has 16 residues. Trimming stripped 2 bases from V and 9 bases from J, with 22 bases between. The CDR3 DNA sequence: TGTGCCAGCAGTTACGACACCGCGAGCAGACCCTCCAAAGCTTTCTTT. Translation gives CASSYDTASRPSKAFF.

The V gene is TRBV2, the J gene TRBJ1-6, with no clear D. The V and J ends lost 6 bases and 16 bases respectively, with 10 bases between them. Germline lookup yields CDR1 SNHLY and CDR2 FYNNEI. The CDR3 length is 10 residues. As DNA, the CDR3 is TGTGCCAGCAGCGCCCGCGATCTCCACTTT. It yields the protein CASSARDLHF.

This chain uses TRBV18 with TRBJ1-1; no clear D gene. V was cut by 0 bases and J by 2 bases, with 13 bases left in between. CDR3 length: 16 residues. Looked up from germline, CDR1 is KGHSH and CDR2 is LQKENI. CDR3 nucleotide sequence: TGTGCCAGCTCACCACCGTCCAACTACGGAAACACTGAAGCTTTCTTT. This gives the protein CASSPPSNYGNTEAFF.

The chain carries TRBV6-5 and TRBJ2-3, with D maybe TRBD2 (5 bases). The CDR3 sequence is 12 residues long. Germline CDR1 MNHEY, CDR2 SVGAGI. V was clipped by 7 bases and J by 3 bases, with 8 bases between them. CDR3 DNA: TGTGCCAGCACGCGGACTACAGATACGCAGTATTTT. Translated: CASTRTTDTQYF.

About this clone itself: At the DNA level, this CDR3 is encoded by other sequences in the same sample as well. The chain uses TRBV4-1 and TRBJ2-7, with D possibly TRBD1 on 5 matching bases. CDR1 is MGHRA, CDR2 YSYEKL, per germline. This CDR3 comprises 13 residues. V was trimmed by 2 bases and J by 4 bases, leaving 9 bases between them. CDR3 DNA: TGCGCCAGCAGCCAAAGATCAGGGTACGAGCAGTACTTC. Residues: CASSQRSGYEQYF.

The chain links TRBV6-1 to TRBJ1-1, with 7 bases aligning to TRBD1. Per germline, CDR1 MNHNS and CDR2 SASEGT. The CDR3 has 13 residues. The V segment lost 2 bases and the J segment 9 bases; nucleotides outside the gene matches: 6. For the CDR3, the DNA is TGTGCCAGCAGTGAACTGATGACAGGGCAAGCTTTCTTT. Its protein product is CASSELMTGQAFF.

The rearrangement uses TRBV7-9 and TRBJ2-1, with TRBD1 identical over 7 bases. CDR1 and CDR2 (germline): SEHNR, FQNEAQ (reference sequence). The CDR3 is 14 amino acids. The V gene end was trimmed by 5 bases and the J gene end by 2 bases; junction bases not matched to a gene: 3. CDR3 amino acids: CASSPGQTYNEQFF. The CDR3 nucleotides are TGTGCCAGCAGCCCGGGACAGACCTACAATGAGCAGTTCTTC.

The chain joins TRBV2 to TRBJ2-1; D is possibly TRBD2 (6 bases). V was clipped by 2 bases and J by 4 bases, with 9 bases between them. CDR1 is SNHLY and CDR2 is FYNNEI in the germline V gene. CDR3 size: 14 residues. The DNA of the CDR3 is TGTGCCAGCAGTGAAAAGCGGGCTTACAATGAGCAGTTCTTC. The encoded protein is CASSEKRAYNEQFF.

This chain links TRBV7-2 with TRBJ2-7; 7 positions match TRBD2. The CDR3 sequence is 15 residues long. In germline, CDR1 is SGHTA, CDR2 FQGNSA. V lost 1 base, J lost 2 bases, and 5 bases stayed unmatched. The CDR3: CASSLGPSGPYEQYF. The CDR3 DNA reads TGTGCCAGCAGCTTAGGCCCTAGCGGCCCCTACGAGCAGTACTTC.

This chain uses TRBV12-3 or TRBV12-4 with TRBJ2-2; no reliable D call. The ends were cut back, 8 bases at V and 3 bases at J, with 7 bases in the middle. The CDR3 is 12 amino acids. The CDR3, as DNA: TGTGCCAGCCCCCGGTACACCGGGGAGCTGTTTTTT. It yields the protein CASPRYTGELFF.

This chain uses TRBV7-9 with TRBJ1-1; D remains unclear. CDR1 is SEHNR, CDR2 FQNEAQ, per germline (reference sequence). The CDR3 runs to 14 residues. The V and J ends lost 1 base and 9 bases respectively, with 15 bases between them. CDR3 sequence: CASSLVQINHQAFF. CDR3 bases: TGTGCCAGCAGCTTAGTTCAGATAAATCATCAAGCTTTCTTT.

J is TRBJ2-3 and V is TRBV7-2; no firm D call. Per germline, CDR1 SGHTA and CDR2 FQGNSA. The CDR3 contains 13 residues. Trimming removed 5 bases from V and 2 bases from J, with 8 bases in between. The DNA for the CDR3 is TGTGCCAGCAGCCCCGTATTCACAGATACGCAGTATTTT. Encoded protein: CASSPVFTDTQYF.

The chain couples TRBV6-2 or TRBV6-3 to TRBJ1-6; 7 nucleotides line up with TRBD1. Per the germline V gene, CDR1 is MNHEY and CDR2 is SVGEGT. Trimming cost V 1 base and J 7 bases; bases outside gene matches: 7. The CDR3 runs to 16 residues. The CDR3 DNA reads as TGTGCCAGCAGTTACTTAGAGGGGGCAAGGAATTCACCCCTCCACTTT. Translating gives CASSYLEGARNSPLHF.

The chain has TRBV6-5 and TRBJ1-2, with D tentatively TRBD1 (5 bases). Germline CDR1 and CDR2: MNHEY and SVGAGI. The CDR3 runs 14 residues. Between the trimmed V and J ends, which lost 7 bases and 4 bases, there was a span of 16 bases. The CDR3 loop is CASMGLLTLYGYTF. The CDR3, as DNA: TGTGCCAGCATGGGACTCCTAACCCTCTATGGCTACACCTTC.

This clone was seen only a few times. This chain joins TRBV30 and TRBJ1-2; the D gene is possibly TRBD1 (6 bases). The V end lost 4 bases, the J end lost 8 bases, and 11 bases lay between the germline ends. Germline CDR1 GTSNPN, CDR2 SVGIG (reference sequence). This CDR3 has 11 amino acids. In DNA, the CDR3 is TGTGCCTGGAACCTAGGGGGAGGCTACACCTTC. As protein: CAWNLGGGYTF.

This clone was recorded a few times. The rearrangement uses TRBV9 and TRBJ1-2; a weak D match, TRBD1 (6 bases). V dropped 3 bases and J dropped 8 bases, with 17 bases sitting between them. The CDR3 covers 14 residues. Germline lookup yields CDR1 SGDLS and CDR2 YYNGEE. In DNA form, the CDR3 reads TGTGCCAGCAGCGGGGGAACAGGGCTCGGCGGCTACACCTTC. It translates to CASSGGTGLGGYTF.

This clone came up a few times. V gene TRBV4-1 combines with J gene TRBJ2-7, with TRBD1 as a possible D gene (6 bases). Trimming took 0 bases from V and 3 from J, leaving 15 bases between them. The CDR3 spans 16 residues. Looked up from germline, CDR1 is MGHRA and CDR2 is YSYEKL. The CDR3 loop is CASSQEGTKRNYEQYF. The CDR3 DNA sequence: TGCGCCAGCAGCCAAGAAGGGACAAAAAGGAACTACGAGCAGTACTTC.

A single count supports this clone. The CDR3 nucleotides are TGCGCCAGCAGTTTCCCCCGGACAGGGAAGAATGGCTACACCTTC. It translates to CASSFPRTGKNGYTF. The chain carries TRBV10-2 and TRBJ1-2, with TRBD1 matching over 8 bases. Germline V CDR1 and CDR2: WSHSY, SAAADI. V gave up 5 bases and J gave up 6 bases; unmatched junction bases: 11. This CDR3 region has 15 residues.

The chain is built from TRBV6-4 and TRBJ1-1, with 7 bases identical to TRBD1. Trimming took 4 bases from V and 3 from J; bases not matched to a gene: 5. This CDR3 comprises 14 residues. Germline CDR1 and CDR2: MRHNA and SNTAGT. The CDR3 reads CASSARQGDTEAFF. Here the CDR3 DNA reads TGTGCCAGCAGTGCTCGGCAGGGGGACACTGAAGCTTTCTTT.

The chain recombines TRBV10-1 with TRBJ2-2, with 7 bases that match TRBD1. The ends lost 7 bases at V and 0 bases at J; junction bases unmatched: 5. The CDR3 totals 15 residues. Germline values: CDR1 WNHNN, CDR2 SYGVQD (reference sequence). CDR3 sequence (DNA): TGCGCCAGCACTCGGGACAGCTCGAACACCGGGGAGCTGTTTTTT. Protein: CASTRDSSNTGELFF.

This clone was seen just once. The chain couples TRBV6-6 to TRBJ2-3; 9 bases map to TRBD2. CDR3 length: 15 amino acids. The germline V gene encodes CDR1 MNHNY and CDR2 SVGAGI (reference sequence). The ends lost 0 bases at V and 8 bases at J; junction bases unmatched: 6. The CDR3 is CASSYSRREGGTQYF. The CDR3 DNA reads as TGTGCCAGCAGTTACTCGAGGCGGGAGGGCGGTACGCAGTATTTT.

The V and J genes are TRBV19 and TRBJ2-3, with TRBD1 as a possible D gene (6 bases). CDR1 LNHDA and CDR2 SQIVND come from the germline V gene (reference sequence). The V end lost 6 bases, the J end lost 4 bases, and 14 bases lay between the germline ends. The CDR3 is 14 residues long. CDR3 residues: CASRPQGPPDTQYF. The CDR3 nucleotides are TGTGCCAGTAGGCCACAGGGTCCTCCAGATACGCAGTATTTT.

The V gene is TRBV2, the J gene TRBJ2-7; TRBD1 agrees at 7 bases. The V and J ends lost 2 bases and 11 bases, in that order; junction bases with no gene match: 21. This CDR3 comprises 17 residues. CDR1 and CDR2 (germline): SNHLY, FYNNEI. The CDR3: CASSETLVGTAVRGEYF. The CDR3 DNA sequence: TGTGCCAGCAGTGAAACACTCGTCGGGACAGCCGTACGTGGGGAGTACTTC.

The chain uses TRBV7-2 and TRBJ2-7; D might be TRBD2 (5 bases). CDR3 length: 14 residues. Germline CDR1 and CDR2: SGHTA and FQGNSA. V lost 1 base, J lost 5 bases, and 12 bases lay in between. The CDR3 region is CASSLERTSNEQYF. The CDR3 DNA is TGTGCCAGCAGCTTAGAAAGGACTTCGAACGAGCAGTACTTC.

This clone was recorded once. The rearrangement links TRBV11-1 to TRBJ1-2, with 11 bases that match TRBD1. J lost 10 bases, V lost 5 bases, and 12 bases had no gene match. Germline V gene data show CDR1 as SGHAT and CDR2 as FQDESV (reference sequence). This CDR3 is built from 15 residues. CDR3 bases: TGTGCCAGCAGCCTAACCGGGACAGGGGGAAAAGACTACACCTTC. Protein sequence: CASSLTGTGGKDYTF.

This clone came up once. This chain joins TRBV2 and TRBJ2-1; 7 nucleotides align to TRBD1. There are 12 residues in the CDR3. Germline trimming cut 5 bases from V and 10 bases from J; bases unmatched to any gene: 5. In germline, CDR1 is SNHLY, CDR2 FYNNEI. This CDR3 is CASSRTGNEQFF. CDR3 coding DNA: TGTGCCAGCAGTCGGACAGGCAACGAGCAGTTCTTC.

This chain connects TRBV28 to TRBJ1-2; tentatively, D is TRBD1 (6 bases). Trimming took off 1 base at V and 7 bases at J, with 7 bases between the two ends. The germline V gene has CDR1 MDHEN and CDR2 SYDVKM. The CDR3 has 12 residues. CDR3 loop: CASSLLGAGYTF. DNA for the CDR3: TGTGCCAGCAGTTTATTGGGGGCTGGCTACACCTTC.